This passage covers 2 T cell receptor beta chains from one sample sequenced in a study of shared clonotypes between healthy human individuals. Repertoires were generated with immunoSEQ multiplex PCR, while TCRdb's copy carries only in-frame clones and drops some. This table holds 200,000 to 250,000 clones, 50% to 80% found once. The sample comprised memory CD4+ T cells sorted from blood. Subset here: CD45RA-negative fraction. These receptors originate from a man under 40 in good health.

This clone was recorded only once. This chain uses TRBV7-9 with TRBJ1-1, with D maybe TRBD1 (6 bases). The CDR3 has 14 amino acids. Germline V gene sequence: CDR1 SEHNR, CDR2 FQNEAQ (reference sequence). V gave up 5 bases and J gave up 5 bases, with 15 bases separating them. CDR3 sequence (DNA): TGTGCCAGCAGCCTATACGAAAGGGGGACTGAAGCTTTCTTT. This translates into CASSLYERGTEAFF.

This clone occurred a few times. The chain links TRBV19 to TRBJ2-1, with 7 bases lining up with TRBD2. Germline-derived CDR1 and CDR2 are LNHDA and SQIVND (reference sequence). There are 15 residues in the CDR3. With 5 bases clipped from V and 0 bases from J, the junction kept 4 bases outside the gene matches. CDR3 DNA: TGTGCCAGTAGTTGGGCGGGAGACTCCTACAATGAGCAGTTCTTC. This encodes CASSWAGDSYNEQFF.